This T cell receptor (beta chain) is from a study of technical replicates of blood from a handful of donors. The CDR3 is made up of 14 amino acids. Looked up from germline, CDR1 is SGDLS and CDR2 is YYNGEE. The V end lost 0 bases, the J end lost 0 bases, and 7 bases lay between the germline ends. Data came from immunoSEQ multiplex PCR; TCRdb stores just in-frame clones and leaves some out. This table holds tens of thousands of clones, nearly 97% found once. The sequence was obtained from a human donor in good health. The V call is TRBV9, the J call TRBJ2-7; D gene unclear. The specimen was T cells isolated from PBMCs. CDR3 DNA: TGTGCCAGCAGCGTAGGGGCCTACTCCTACGAGCAGTACTTC. Translating gives CASSVGAYSYEQYF.